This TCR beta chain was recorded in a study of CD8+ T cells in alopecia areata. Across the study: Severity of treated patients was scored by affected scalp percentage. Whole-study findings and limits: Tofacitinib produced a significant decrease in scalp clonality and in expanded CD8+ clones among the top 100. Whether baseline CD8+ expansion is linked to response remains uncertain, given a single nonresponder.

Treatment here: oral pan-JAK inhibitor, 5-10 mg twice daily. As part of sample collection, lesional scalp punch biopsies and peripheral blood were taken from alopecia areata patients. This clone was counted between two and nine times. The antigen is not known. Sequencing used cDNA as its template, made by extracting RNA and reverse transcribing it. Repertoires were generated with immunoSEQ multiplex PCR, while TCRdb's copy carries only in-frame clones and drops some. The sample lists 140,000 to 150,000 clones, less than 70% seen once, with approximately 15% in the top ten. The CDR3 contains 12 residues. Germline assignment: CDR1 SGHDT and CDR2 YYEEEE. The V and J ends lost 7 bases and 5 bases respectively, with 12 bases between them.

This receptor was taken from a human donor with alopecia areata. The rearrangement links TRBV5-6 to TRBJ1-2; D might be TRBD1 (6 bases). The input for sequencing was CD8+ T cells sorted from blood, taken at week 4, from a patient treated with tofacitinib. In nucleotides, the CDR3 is TGTGCCAGCGGGTCAGGGGCATATGGCTACACCTTC. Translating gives CASGSGAYGYTF.